This TCR beta chain comes out of a study of neurological immune-mediated disorders (dated by TCRdb to about 2019). For the study in its entirety: Among the 34 multiple sclerosis patients, relapsing-remitting MS was present in around 31 and secondary progressive MS was present in 3. Peripheral blood TCR-beta repertoires from HTLV-I-associated myelopathy (HAM/TSP) patients, multiple sclerosis patients and healthy controls were compared by UMI-based sequencing. The approximately 110 TCR-beta libraries included longitudinal samples, technical triplicates and paired sorted CD4+ and CD8+ T-cell subsets alongside PBMC samples. The cohort included 60 to 75 subjects: approximately 14 with HAM/TSP, roughly 35 with multiple sclerosis, and around 20 healthy controls.

The investigation overall reported the following: The MS cluster showed no association with clinical or MRI features, and the authors stated that larger cohorts are needed. The highest TCR clonal expansion was observed in HAM/TSP patients, whereas the lowest was observed in MS patients, even when compared with healthy controls. No identical CDR3 amino acid sequences were shared among expanded clones across subjects, suggesting private TCR-beta repertoires in all groups. Repertoires from 18 of 34 MS patients were grouped by phylogenetic analysis into a cluster of related CDR3 sequences, suggesting a possible repertoire-level signature.

From the germline V gene, CDR1 is LGHNA and CDR2 is YSLEER. V loses 0 bases, J loses 4 bases, and the germline ends lie 9 bases apart. The length of the CDR3 is 14 amino acids, counting both ends. Only the CDR3 part of the read is kept: 42 bases, read in frame from the first base. Unsorted PBMC libraries were generated from 2 million PBMCs stored in RNAlater at -80 °C until RNA extraction. The multiple sclerosis patients were enrolled in a US clinical protocol that used magnetic resonance imaging to evaluate disease progression. Peripheral blood underwent Ficoll-Hypaque density gradient centrifugation to isolate PBMCs, which were then cryopreserved in liquid nitrogen. This clonotype occurred a few times. Its antigen specificity is not known. The CDR3 end shows no conserved phenylalanine or tryptophan, and so a read error is likely. cDNA synthesis used template-switch 5'RACE with a primer carrying a 10-nucleotide random unique molecular identifier tagging each TCR transcript. Each sequencing run produced over 180 million TCR-beta sequences covering 15-18 subjects. The RNeasy kit was used for extraction of total RNA. The KAPA Real-time Library Amplification kit was used to amplify TCR-beta VDJ regions with primers targeting the TCR constant region and the 5'RACE anchor. Sample indexes and Illumina adaptors were added in a first PCR, after which library yield was increased in a second PCR. After Ampure bead purification, the TCR product of roughly 650 bp was size-selected on a 2% E-gel SizeSelection system. Library quality was checked on a Bioanalyzer, concentration was measured with Qubit, and libraries were quantified with the Kapa Library Quantification kit before pooling. An Illumina HiSeq 2500 was used to sequence the libraries paired-end at 2 x 150 bp. To increase sequence diversity, roughly 24-31% phiX was spiked into each library pool. The authors' analysis ran thus. The UMI-based MiGEC pipeline processed quality-filtered reads and removed over 80% of raw TCR sequences during error correction. IMGT germline references were used for aligning VDJ genes, and each clonotype was defined as a unique CDR3 amino acid sequence together with its V-J genes. Clonal expansion, Shannon diversity and CDR3 relatedness were evaluated with VDJtools (CalcPairwiseDistances, ClusterSamples), while phylogenetic trees were built in CLCbio workbench. A clone was classed as expanded if it had 8 or more unique UMIs, a cutoff based on coefficient-of-variation modelling across technical triplicates. TCRdb reran the public reads through fastp at Q25 and MiXCR, keeping productive beta chains. Merged by CDR3 protein, the rows form single entries marked with the most common genes and DNA. The V and J calls here are based on TCRdb, not the publication. In all, the sample holds around 46,000 distinct CDR3 sequences, and less than 5% of those were seen once. The ten largest clones represent approximately 5.4% of the sample.

The chain is encoded by TRBV4-3 joined to TRBJ2-5, with the D gene not confidently named. Sample: PBMCs. The sequence was collected from a woman aged 60-70 years with multiple sclerosis. Here is the DNA: TGCGCCAGCAGCCAAGATTGGGGATCAGAGACCCAGTACTGC. It codes for CASSQDWGSETQYC.